The 27 T cell receptor beta chains reported below all come from one sample, sequenced in a study of PD-1 blockade in classical Hodgkin lymphoma. All the patients suffered relapse after autologous stem cell transplantation, and brentuximab vedotin exposure differed. Sequencing was performed with immunoSEQ multiplex PCR; in TCRdb, only in-frame clones are kept and a portion is missing. Of more than 85,000 clones in the sample, about nine tenths were seen once. This sample comprised peripheral blood mononuclear cells (PBMCs), obtained before the second cycle of nivolumab. These receptors were collected from a human donor with classical Hodgkin lymphoma.

The rearrangement joins TRBV29-1 to TRBJ1-2; TRBD1 matches 9 bases. The germline CDR1 and CDR2 sequences are SQVTM and ANQGSEA. The CDR3 has 12 amino acids. Unmatched junction bases numbered 5, after V lost 7 bases and J lost 5 bases. The CDR3 DNA reads as TGCAGCGCCGGGGACAGGGCTTATGGCTACACCTTC. Amino acids: CSAGDRAYGYTF.

The gene calls are TRBV6-1 and TRBJ2-1; D uncertain. Trimming stripped 4 bases from V and 9 bases from J, with 10 bases between. Germline V gene lookup returns CDR1 MNHNS and CDR2 SASEGT. This CDR3 is built from 12 residues. The CDR3 nucleotides are TGTGCCAGCAGTGGGCTAGACATTGAGCAGTTCTTC. Protein product: CASSGLDIEQFF.

This sequence joins TRBV6-1 and TRBJ2-1, with D tentatively TRBD1 or TRBD2 (5 bases each). The CDR3 sequence is 14 residues long. V was pared by 6 bases and J by 5 bases, with 14 bases between. Germline V gene data show CDR1 as MNHNS and CDR2 as SASEGT. The CDR3 DNA sequence: TGTGCCAGCAGCAGAGCCGGGACCAACAATGAGCAGTTCTTC. It is translated as CASSRAGTNNEQFF.

The V gene is TRBV4-1, the J gene TRBJ1-2; D might be TRBD1 (5 bases). CDR1 MGHRA and CDR2 YSYEKL come from the germline V gene. CDR3 length: 14 residues. V lost 4 bases and J 5 bases, leaving 14 bases between the germline ends. The CDR3 DNA follows: TGCGCCAGCAGCCCACCTGGTGGGGGTTATGGCTACACCTTC. Its protein is CASSPPGGGYGYTF.

The gene calls are TRBV29-1 and TRBJ1-2, with D possibly being TRBD1 (5 bases). The CDR3 is 12 residues long. Between the trimmed V and J ends, which lost 6 bases and 8 bases, there was a span of 16 bases. Germline CDR1 and CDR2: SQVTM and ANQGSEA. CDR3 residues: CSVRQREEGYTF. CDR3 sequence (DNA): TGCAGCGTGCGACAGCGAGAAGAAGGCTACACCTTC. The full variable domain, in which reference TRBV29-1 and TRBJ1-2 provide the parts outside the CDR3, is SAVISQKPSRDICQRGTSLTIQCQVDSQVTMMFWYRQQPGQSLTLIATANQGSEATYESGFVIDKFPISRPNLTFSTLTVSNMSPEDSSIYLCSVRQREEGYTFGSGTRLTVV.

This chain links TRBV28 with TRBJ2-7; 10 positions match TRBD1. There are 15 residues in the CDR3. CDR1 is MDHEN and CDR2 is SYDVKM in the germline V gene. Trimming at V came to 8 bases and at J to 2 bases, leaving 9 bases not matched to a gene. The CDR3 nucleotides read TGTGCCAGCCTAAGCCGGGACAGGGGCCCCTACGAGCAGTACTTC. It is translated as CASLSRDRGPYEQYF.

The chain is built from TRBV6-5 and TRBJ2-3, with D possibly being TRBD2 (7 bases). CDR1 MNHEY and CDR2 SVGAGI come from the germline V gene. Trimming removed 0 bases at V and 4 bases at J, with 8 bases between. This CDR3 has 14 residues. The CDR3 nucleotides read TGTGCCAGCAGTTACTCAGGGGGGGCAGATACGCAGTATTTT. Protein product: CASSYSGGADTQYF.

This clone was seen a single time. This chain connects TRBV10-3 to TRBJ2-1, with a tentative D call TRBD2 (6 bases). V gave up 3 bases and J gave up 4 bases, with 13 bases separating them. The CDR3 extends over 15 amino acids. Germline V gene lookup returns CDR1 ENHRY and CDR2 SYGVKD. The CDR3 DNA follows: TGTGCCATCAGTGATGGGGGGACTGGATACAATGAGCAGTTCTTC. Translated, it gives CAISDGGTGYNEQFF.

The V call is TRBV5-1, the J call TRBJ1-1; 10 bases agree with TRBD1. The ends lost 4 bases at V and 4 bases at J; junction bases unmatched: 4. Germline loops: CDR1 SGHRS, CDR2 YFSETQ. The CDR3 is 14 amino acids. The CDR3: CASSRDRGGTEAFF. In DNA form, the CDR3 reads TGCGCCAGCAGCCGGGACAGGGGTGGCACTGAAGCTTTCTTT. Together with reference TRBV5-1 and TRBJ1-1, the CDR3 gives the full variable domain: KAGVTQTPRYLIKTRGQQVTLSCSPISGHRSVSWYQQTPGQGLQFLFEYFSETQRNKGNFPGRFSGRQFSNSRSEMNVSTLELGDSALYLCASSRDRGGTEAFFGQGTRLTVV.

The chain joins TRBV30 to TRBJ1-2, with D hard to call. Deletions cut 6 bases from V and 7 bases from J, with 15 bases between. The CDR3 has 12 amino acids. Germline V gene data show CDR1 as GTSNPN and CDR2 as SVGIG (reference sequence). The CDR3 here is CACPLSLGGYTF. CDR3 nucleotides: TGTGCCTGTCCCCTATCGCTGGGTGGCTACACCTTC.

This chain joins TRBV6-1 and TRBJ2-5, with TRBD1 identical over 11 bases. V was clipped by 5 bases and J by 5 bases; unmatched bases: 4. The germline gives CDR1 MNHNS, CDR2 SASEGT. The CDR3 is made up of 14 amino acids. The chain's CDR3 is CASSWDRGRETQYF. The DNA for the CDR3 is TGTGCCAGCAGTTGGGACAGGGGGAGGGAGACCCAGTACTTC.

J is TRBJ1-2 and V is TRBV19; TRBD1 is a possible D gene (6 bases). Deletions cut 2 bases from V and 4 bases from J, with 8 bases between. CDR1 and CDR2 (germline): LNHDA, SQIVND (reference sequence). This CDR3 region has 13 residues. Written as DNA, the CDR3 is TGTGCCAGTAGTATAACAGGGACCTATGGCTACACCTTC. This codes for CASSITGTYGYTF. The entire variable domain, with the rest obtained from reference TRBV19 and TRBJ1-2, is as follows: DGGITQSPKYLFRKEGQNVTLSCEQNLNHDAMYWYRQDPGQGLRLIYYSQIVNDFQKGDIAEGYSVSREKKESFPLTVTSAQKNPTAFYLCASSITGTYGYTFGSGTRLTVV.

The chain joins TRBV28 to TRBJ1-2; D might be TRBD1 (6 bases). There are 14 residues in the CDR3. Germline V lookup: CDR1 MDHEN, CDR2 SYDVKM. Deletions cut 3 bases from V and 4 bases from J, with 12 bases between. CDR3 coding DNA: TGTGCCAGCAGTTTGGACAGACCGAGCTATGGCTACACCTTC. This encodes CASSLDRPSYGYTF.

The V gene is TRBV27, the J gene TRBJ2-2, with unresolved D. CDR1 and CDR2 from the germline V gene are MNHEY and SMNVEV (reference sequence). The germline V and J ends were trimmed by 5 bases and 2 bases, with 9 bases remaining between them. The CDR3 has 14 residues. The DNA of the CDR3 is TGTGCCAGCAGTCATGGGGAAAACACCGGGGAGCTGTTTTTT. Its translation: CASSHGENTGELFF.

This chain joins TRBV28 and TRBJ1-2; 8 positions match TRBD1. Per germline, CDR1 MDHEN and CDR2 SYDVKM. The CDR3 length is 15 residues. The V and J ends lost 3 bases and 7 bases, in that order; junction bases with no gene match: 10. The chain's CDR3 is CASSFSQRTGSGYTF. The DNA of the CDR3 is TGTGCCAGCAGTTTCTCCCAACGGACAGGGTCTGGCTACACCTTC.

J is TRBJ2-7 and V is TRBV5-1; 8 nucleotides line up with TRBD1. CDR1 is SGHRS and CDR2 is YFSETQ in the germline V gene. The CDR3 runs 17 residues. Losses at the gene ends were 0 bases for V and 0 bases for J; bases not matched to a gene: 8. The CDR3 region is CASSLEGAGQGSYEQYF. In DNA form, the CDR3 reads TGCGCCAGCAGCTTGGAAGGGGCCGGACAGGGCTCCTACGAGCAGTACTTC.

This clone was picked up one time. The chain employs TRBV2 and TRBJ1-1, with a weak D call TRBD1 (6 bases). Germline V gene lookup returns CDR1 SNHLY and CDR2 FYNNEI. CDR3 length equals 12 residues. Trimming shortened V by 4 bases and J by 4 bases, and 7 bases separated the two germline ends. The CDR3 DNA reads as TGTGCCAGCAGTGCCAGGGGCACTGAAGCTTTCTTT. The encoded protein is CASSARGTEAFF.

The rearrangement links TRBV28 to TRBJ2-2, with D uncertain. Germline V gives CDR1 MDHEN, CDR2 SYDVKM. Between the trimmed V and J ends, which lost 2 bases and 6 bases, there was a span of 4 bases. The CDR3 has 12 residues. The CDR3 DNA sequence: TGTGCCAGCAGTTTAGATCCCGGGGAGCTGTTTTTT. The encoded protein is CASSLDPGELFF. Looking up the rest from reference TRBV28 and TRBJ2-2 gives the full variable domain: DVKVTQSSRYLVKRTGEKVFLECVQDMDHENMFWYRQDPGLGLRLIYFSYDVKMKEKGDIPEGYSVSREKKERFSLILESASTNQTSMYLCASSLDPGELFFGEGSRLTVL.

The V and J genes are TRBV9 and TRBJ2-7; 9 bases match TRBD2. Germline CDR1 SGDLS, CDR2 YYNGEE. The CDR3 is 15 amino acids. V dropped 0 bases and J dropped 2; count of bases not matched to a gene: 3. As DNA, the CDR3 is TGTGCCAGCAGCGTAGCCTCTAGCGGGACCTACGAGCAGTACTTC. Its protein product is CASSVASSGTYEQYF.

The gene calls are TRBV4-1 and TRBJ2-5; D is undetermined. With 1 base removed from V and 4 bases from J, the gap between germline ends came to 7 bases. Germline values: CDR1 MGHRA, CDR2 YSYEKL. The CDR3 spans 13 residues. The CDR3 coding sequence is TGCGCCAGCAGCCAAGTCCCCGGAGAGACCCAGTACTTC. It specifies CASSQVPGETQYF.

In regard to this clone: Different DNA sequences within this sample yield the same CDR3. The rearrangement joins TRBV29-1 to TRBJ1-2; 10 nucleotides match TRBD1. Unmatched junction bases numbered 0, after V lost 6 bases and J lost 2 bases. The CDR3 has 12 residues. Germline loops: CDR1 SQVTM, CDR2 ANQGSEA. The CDR3 DNA is TGCAGCGTGGACAGGGGGAACTATGGCTACACCTTC. It encodes CSVDRGNYGYTF.

The rearrangement joins TRBV7-9 to TRBJ2-1; 11 bases map to TRBD2. V shed 6 bases, J shed 0 bases, and the junction held 10 bases outside the gene matches. Germline lookup yields CDR1 SEHNR and CDR2 FQNEAQ (reference sequence). This CDR3 has 18 amino acids. CDR3 DNA sequence: TGTGCCAGCAGTTTTTTGGGACTAGCGGCGAGCTCCTACAATGAGCAGTTCTTC. It specifies CASSFLGLAASSYNEQFF.

V gene TRBV7-9 combines with J gene TRBJ1-1, with D possibly TRBD1 on 5 matching bases. Germline CDR1 reads SEHNR; CDR2 reads FQNEAQ (reference sequence). V shed 5 bases and J shed 1 base, with 14 bases lying between them. CDR3 length: 15 residues. The CDR3 spells CASSPRGGGNTEAFF. CDR3 coding DNA: TGTGCCAGCAGCCCCCGGGGTGGGGGGAACACTGAAGCTTTCTTT.

The rearrangement uses TRBV18 and TRBJ2-3; possible D gene TRBD1, 6 bases. The germline V and J ends were trimmed by 6 bases and 1 base, with 14 bases remaining between them. Germline assignment: CDR1 KGHSH and CDR2 LQKENI. The CDR3 runs to 15 residues. CDR3 loop: CASSQRQVGTDTQYF. CDR3 sequence (DNA): TGTGCCAGCTCTCAGCGACAGGTCGGCACAGATACGCAGTATTTT.

This chain joins TRBV7-8 and TRBJ1-5; D ambiguous. CDR3 length: 14 amino acids. Germline CDR1 reads SGHVS; CDR2 reads FQNEAQ. The V end was cut by 5 bases, the J end by 4 bases, with 12 bases between. The chain's CDR3 is CASSLGVRNQPQHF. CDR3 sequence (DNA): TGTGCCAGCAGCCTCGGAGTCAGGAATCAGCCCCAGCATTTT.

This clone showed up just once. DNA of the CDR3: TGTGCCAGCAGTCTTGGGACAGGGGGACGGGATGAAAAACTGTTTTTT. Translation: CASSLGTGGRDEKLFF. The V gene is TRBV28, the J gene TRBJ1-4; 11 nucleotides agree with TRBD1. CDR3 length: 16 amino acids. Germline values: CDR1 MDHEN, CDR2 SYDVKM. V dropped 5 bases and J dropped 6; count of bases not matched to a gene: 8.

This chain uses TRBV29-1 with TRBJ2-1, with TRBD2 matching over 13 bases. This CDR3 has 15 residues. The V and J ends lost 6 bases and 9 bases, in that order; junction bases with no gene match: 11. Germline CDR1 SQVTM, CDR2 ANQGSEA. The CDR3 protein is CSVAGTSGMSGEQFF. The CDR3 coding sequence is TGCAGCGTGGCCGGGACTAGCGGGATGAGTGGTGAGCAGTTCTTC.